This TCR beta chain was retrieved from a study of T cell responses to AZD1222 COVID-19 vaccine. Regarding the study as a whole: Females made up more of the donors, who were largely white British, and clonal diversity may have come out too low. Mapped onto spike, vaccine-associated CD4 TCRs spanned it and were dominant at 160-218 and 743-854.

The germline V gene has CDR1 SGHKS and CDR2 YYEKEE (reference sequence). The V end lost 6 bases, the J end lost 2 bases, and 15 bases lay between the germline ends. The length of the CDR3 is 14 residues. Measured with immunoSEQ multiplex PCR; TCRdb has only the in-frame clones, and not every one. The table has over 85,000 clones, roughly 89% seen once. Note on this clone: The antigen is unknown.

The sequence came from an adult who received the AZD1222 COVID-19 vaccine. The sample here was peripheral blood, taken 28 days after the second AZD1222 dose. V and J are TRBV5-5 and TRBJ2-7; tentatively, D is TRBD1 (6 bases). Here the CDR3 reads CASNQWAGAYEQYF. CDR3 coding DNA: TGTGCCAGCAACCAATGGGCAGGGGCCTACGAGCAGTACTTC.